This T cell receptor beta chain is drawn from a study of T cells after yellow fever vaccination. About the research overall: When fractions had low cell numbers, they were prepared with SMART-Seq v4 Ultra Low Input.

Synthesis of TCR cDNA relied on 5'RACE template switching, which attached a universal primer site and UMIs. TCRdb called the 5' RACE reads again in MiXCR, with one record for every CDR3 protein. Of about 360,000 distinct CDR3 sequences in the sample, roughly 6.2% were seen once. The V and J ends lost 4 bases and 0 bases, in that order; junction bases with no gene match: 2. Germline lookup yields CDR1 DFQATT and CDR2 SNEGSKA (reference sequence). The CDR3 runs 14 residues. This clonotype has ten or more counts. What it binds is not known. The study's findings and limits: The study found a weaker secondary response that peaked faster, day 5 versus 15.

The V call is TRBV20-1, the J call TRBJ2-3; 9 bases fit TRBD1. This receptor was taken from a man aged 25-45 years who received the YFV17D yellow fever vaccine. Sequenced material: PBMCs, taken 5 days after the yellow fever booster vaccination. Here the CDR3 DNA reads TGCAGTGCTACCGGACAGGGGAGCACAGATACGCAGTATTTT. Translating gives CSATGQGSTDTQYF.